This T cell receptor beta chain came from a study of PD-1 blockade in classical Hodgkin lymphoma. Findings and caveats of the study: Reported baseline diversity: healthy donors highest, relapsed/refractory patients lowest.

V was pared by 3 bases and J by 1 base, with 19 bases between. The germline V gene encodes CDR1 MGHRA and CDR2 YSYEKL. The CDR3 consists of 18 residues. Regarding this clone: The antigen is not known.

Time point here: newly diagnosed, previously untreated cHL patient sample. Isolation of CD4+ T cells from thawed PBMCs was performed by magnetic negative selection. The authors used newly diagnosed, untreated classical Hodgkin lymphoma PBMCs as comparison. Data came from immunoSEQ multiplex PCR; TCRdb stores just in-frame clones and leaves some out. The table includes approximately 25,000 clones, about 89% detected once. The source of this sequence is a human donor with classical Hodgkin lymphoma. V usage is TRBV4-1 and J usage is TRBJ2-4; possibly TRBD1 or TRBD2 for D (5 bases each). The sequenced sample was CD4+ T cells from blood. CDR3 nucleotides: TGCGCCAGCAGCCAGGACGAGGGGCTACCTACGGCCAAAAACATTCAGTACTTC. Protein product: CASSQDEGLPTAKNIQYF.